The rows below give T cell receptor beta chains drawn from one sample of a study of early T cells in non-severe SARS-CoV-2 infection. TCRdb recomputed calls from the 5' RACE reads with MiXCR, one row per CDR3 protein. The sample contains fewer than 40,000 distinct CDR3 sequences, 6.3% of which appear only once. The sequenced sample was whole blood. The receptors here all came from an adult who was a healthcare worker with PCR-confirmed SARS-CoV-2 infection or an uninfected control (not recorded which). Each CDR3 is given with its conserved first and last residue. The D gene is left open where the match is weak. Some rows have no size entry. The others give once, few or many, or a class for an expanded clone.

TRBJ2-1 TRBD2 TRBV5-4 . TGTGCCAGCAGCCGGGGGGACGAGGAGCAGTTCTTC CASSRGDEEQFF
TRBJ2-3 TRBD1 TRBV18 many TGTGCCAGCTCACCTGGGACAGGGACCGCGGGCGCAGATACGCAGTATTTT CASSPGTGTAGADTQYF
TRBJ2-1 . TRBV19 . TGTGCCAGTAGTGGGGGGATCGGCTACAATGAGCAGTTCTTC CASSGGIGYNEQFF
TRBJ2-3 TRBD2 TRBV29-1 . TGCAGCGGGGGACTAGCTAACACAGATACGCAGTATTTT CSGGLANTDTQYF
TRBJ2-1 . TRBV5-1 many TGCGCCAGCAGCTTGACCCCACTAGGGGCTGGTGAGCAGTTCTTC CASSLTPLGAGEQFF
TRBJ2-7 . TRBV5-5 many TGTGCCAGCAGCTTGGAAACGCGGTCCTCGTTTTCCTACGAGCAGTACTTC CASSLETRSSFSYEQYF
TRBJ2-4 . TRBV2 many TGTGCCAGCAGCGCGGACACTTCCAAAAACATTCAGTACTTC CASSADTSKNIQYF
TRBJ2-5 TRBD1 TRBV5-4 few TGTGCCAGCAGCTGGGACAGGGAGACCCAGTACTTC CASSWDRETQYF
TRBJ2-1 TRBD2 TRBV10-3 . TGTGCCTCCATAGCGGGAGGGGAGAATGAGCAGTTCTTC CASIAGGENEQFF
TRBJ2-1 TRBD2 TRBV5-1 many TGCGCCAGCAGCTTAACGGGACTAGCGGCCTACAATGAGCAGTTCTTC CASSLTGLAAYNEQFF
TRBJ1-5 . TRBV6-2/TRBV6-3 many TGTGCCAGCAGTCAGACCGGGACGGTTCAGCCCCAGCATTTT CASSQTGTVQPQHF
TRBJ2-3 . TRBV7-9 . TGTGCCAGCAGCTCAGCGCGGACCAACACAGATACGCAGTATTTT CASSSARTNTDTQYF
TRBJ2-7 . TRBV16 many TGTGCCAGCACCAACTCCGGGGCGGGCGAGCAGTACTTC CASTNSGAGEQYF
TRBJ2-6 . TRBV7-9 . TGTGCCAGCAGCTTCGACAGAAACTCTGGGGCCAACGTCCTGACTTTC CASSFDRNSGANVLTF
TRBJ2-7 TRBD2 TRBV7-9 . TGTGCCAGCAGCTTATTGCCAGCGGGAAAAGAGCAGTACTTC CASSLLPAGKEQYF
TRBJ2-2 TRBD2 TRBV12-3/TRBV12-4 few TGTGCCAGCAGACCGGGACTAGCGGTCACGAACACCGGGGAGCTGTTTTTT CASRPGLAVTNTGELFF
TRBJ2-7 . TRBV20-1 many TGCAGTGCTAGAGATAGGGACACTCCGTCCTACGAGCAGTACTTC CSARDRDTPSYEQYF
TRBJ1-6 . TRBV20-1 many TGCAGCGTGGGCGGGGGCATGGATTCACCCCTCCACTTT CSVGGGMDSPLHF
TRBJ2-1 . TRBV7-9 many TGTGCCAGCAGCTTCGAACAGAGCTCCTACAATGAGCAGTTCTTC CASSFEQSSYNEQFF
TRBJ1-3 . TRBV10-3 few TGTGCCATCAGTGAACAGCAGGGGCTTGGAAACACCATATATTTT CAISEQQGLGNTIYF
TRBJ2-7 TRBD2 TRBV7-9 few TGTGCCAGCAGCCCCAATAGCGGGAGGGCCTACGAGCAGTACTTC CASSPNSGRAYEQYF
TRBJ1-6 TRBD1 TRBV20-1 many TGCAGTGCTATGACAGGGTTGAACTATAATTCACCCCTCCACTTT CSAMTGLNYNSPLHF
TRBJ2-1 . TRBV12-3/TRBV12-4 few TGTGCCAGCAACCGTATGGGGGTCAACGATGAGCAGTTCTTC CASNRMGVNDEQFF
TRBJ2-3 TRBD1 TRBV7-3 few TGTGCCAGCAGCGCCGGGACAGGGGGCACAGATACGCAGTATTTT CASSAGTGGTDTQYF
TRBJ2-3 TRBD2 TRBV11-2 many TGTGCCAGCAGCTCCGGCGGGAGGGGGACAGATACGCAGTATTTT CASSSGGRGTDTQYF
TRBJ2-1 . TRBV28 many TGTGCCAGCAGGCCCGGGCCCTACAATGAGCAGTTCTTC CASRPGPYNEQFF
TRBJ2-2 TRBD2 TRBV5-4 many TGTGCCAGCAGCTTGAGAATCAGTGCTAGCGGGATAAGCGGGGAGCTGTTTTTT CASSLRISASGISGELFF
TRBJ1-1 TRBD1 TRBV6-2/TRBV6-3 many TGTGCCAGCGGGCGACAGGGCTATGAAGCTTTCTTT CASGRQGYEAFF
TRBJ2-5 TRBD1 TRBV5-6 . TGTGCCAGCAGCCCGGACGGGACAGGGGGCTGGGAGACCCAGTACTTC CASSPDGTGGWETQYF
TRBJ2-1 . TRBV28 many TGTGCCAGCCAGGGGGGTTCCTACAATGAGCAGTTCTTC CASQGGSYNEQFF
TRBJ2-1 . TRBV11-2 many TGTGCCAGCAGATTAGATCAAGGTGAGGGGCAGTTCTTC CASRLDQGEGQFF
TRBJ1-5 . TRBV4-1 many TGCGCCAGCAGCCAAGATCCAGGGGTAAATCAGCCCCAGCATTTT CASSQDPGVNQPQHF
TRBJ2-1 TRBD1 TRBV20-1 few TGCAGTGCTAGAGAAGGTAGGACAGGGCCTTACAATGAGCAGTTCTTC CSAREGRTGPYNEQFF
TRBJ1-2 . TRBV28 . TGTGCCAGCAGTTCGGAATTTTTGACAGCGACTAACTATGGCTACACCTTC CASSSEFLTATNYGYTF
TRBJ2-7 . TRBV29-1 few TGCAGCGTTGAAGGGCCCTACGAGCAGTACTTC CSVEGPYEQYF
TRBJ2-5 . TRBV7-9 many TGTGCCAGCAGCTTAGCGCTGTCCCAAGAGACCCAGTACTTC CASSLALSQETQYF
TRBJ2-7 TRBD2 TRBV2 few TGTGCCAGCAGAGGACTAGCGGGAGGCTACGAGCAGTACTTC CASRGLAGGYEQYF
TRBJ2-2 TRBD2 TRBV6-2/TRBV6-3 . TGTGCCAGCAGTAGCGGGAGTGACACCGGGGAGCTGTTTTTT CASSSGSDTGELFF
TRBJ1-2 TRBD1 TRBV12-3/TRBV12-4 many TGTGCCAGCAGTTCCCCCAGGGGGACAGGGGTCTATGGCTACACCTTC CASSSPRGTGVYGYTF
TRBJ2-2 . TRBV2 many TGTGCCAGCACCGGTTCCGGAAGCGCGGGCACCGGGGAGCTGTTTTTT CASTGSGSAGTGELFF
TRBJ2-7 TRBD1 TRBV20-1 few TGCAGTGCCCCTTACCGGGACAGGGGATCCGAGCAGTACTTC CSAPYRDRGSEQYF
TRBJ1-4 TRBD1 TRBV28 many TGTGCCAGCAGTACCGGGACAGAGAATGAAAAACTGTTTTTT CASSTGTENEKLFF
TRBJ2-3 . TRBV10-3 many TGTGCCATCAGCCGGGACGTTAGCACAGATACGCAGTATTTT CAISRDVSTDTQYF
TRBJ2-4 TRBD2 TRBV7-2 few TGTGCCAGCAGCCGCGGGAGCCAGAAAAACATTCAGTACTTC CASSRGSQKNIQYF
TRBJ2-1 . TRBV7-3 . TGTGCCAGCAGCCCCATTGGGGGAAATGAGCAGTTCTTC CASSPIGGNEQFF
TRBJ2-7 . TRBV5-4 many TGTGCCAGCAGCTTGGAAGGAACCGGTGAGGAGCAGTACTTC CASSLEGTGEEQYF
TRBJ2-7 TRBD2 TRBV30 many TGTGCCTGGAGTGTACGGCGCGGGAGGGCCGGCGAGCAGTACTTC CAWSVRRGRAGEQYF
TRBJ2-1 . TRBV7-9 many TGTGCCAGCAGCCGCGGCGATGAGCAGTTCTTC CASSRGDEQFF
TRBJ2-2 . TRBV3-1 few TGTGCCAGCAGCCTGGATCCGAGGAAAGACGGGGAGCTGTTTTTT CASSLDPRKDGELFF
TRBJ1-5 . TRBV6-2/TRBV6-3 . TGTGCCAGCAAGTGGCAGCGCAATCAGCCCCAGCATTTT CASKWQRNQPQHF
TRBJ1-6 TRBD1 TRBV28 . TGTGCCAGCAGTTTAGGACAGGGGGGTAATTCACCCCTCCACTTT CASSLGQGGNSPLHF
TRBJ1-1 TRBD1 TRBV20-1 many TGCAGTGCTAGTAATACAGGGGCGGCTGAAGCTTTCTTT CSASNTGAAEAFF
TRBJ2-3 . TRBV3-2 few TGTGCCAGCAGCCAAGACCCGGGACAGGGGATTACGGATACGCAGTATTTT CASSQDPGQGITDTQYF
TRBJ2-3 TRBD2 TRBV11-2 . TGTGCCAGCAGCTTAGGCCTAGCGGGAGTGTCCCCTTCCACAGATACGCAGTATTTT CASSLGLAGVSPSTDTQYF
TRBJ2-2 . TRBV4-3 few TGCGCCAGCAGCCAAGTACCTAGCCTAGGCACCGGGGAGCTGTTTTTT CASSQVPSLGTGELFF
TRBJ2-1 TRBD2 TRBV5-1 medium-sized TGCGCCAGCAGCTTTGGGACTAGCGGGGGCTACAATGAGCAGTTCTTC CASSFGTSGGYNEQFF
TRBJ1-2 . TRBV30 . TGTGCCTGGAGTGTGGCCTATGGCTACACCTTC CAWSVAYGYTF
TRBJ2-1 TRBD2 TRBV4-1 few TGCGCCAGCAGCCCGGGACTAGGGGGGAATGAGCAGTTCTTC CASSPGLGGNEQFF
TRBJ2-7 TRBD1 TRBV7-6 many TGTGCCAGCAGCTTAGGGACAGGGACCTACGAGCAGTACTTC CASSLGTGTYEQYF
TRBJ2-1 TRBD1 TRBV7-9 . TGTGCCAGCAGCTCCGATCAACAGGGGCCCTACAATGAGCAGTTCTTC CASSSDQQGPYNEQFF